The text below deals with one T cell receptor (beta chain). The data belong to a study of blood T cell repertoires in COVID-19. Study as a whole: Nucleic acid was either cDNA or gDNA, and it came from T cells, B-cell-depleted T cells, or PBMCs.

Assay used: immunoSEQ multiplex PCR; TCRdb lists only in-frame clones, some missing. The table has a few hundred thousand clones, under 90% seen once; the top ten hold more than 9%. This CDR3 is 15 amino acids long. Trimming cost V 0 bases and J 5 bases; bases outside gene matches: 6. Germline CDR1 MNHEY, CDR2 SVGAGI. This clonotype originated in a woman in her 30s who had recovered from COVID-19. The sample consisted of PBMCs or T cells enriched from blood (not recorded which). The chain employs TRBV6-5 and TRBJ1-2; 7 bases agree with TRBD1. CDR3 sequence (DNA): TGTGCCAGCAGTTACTCGATGCAGGGGGTGTATGGCTACACCTTC. It encodes CASSYSMQGVYGYTF.